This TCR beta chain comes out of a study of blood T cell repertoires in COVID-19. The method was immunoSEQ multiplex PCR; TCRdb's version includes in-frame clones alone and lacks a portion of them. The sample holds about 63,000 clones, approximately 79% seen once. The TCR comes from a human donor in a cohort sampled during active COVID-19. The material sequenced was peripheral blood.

In nucleotides, the CDR3 is TGTGCCTGGACCGGGACAGATTATAATTCACCCCTCCACTTT. Translation gives CAWTGTDYNSPLHF. The rearrangement uses TRBV30 and TRBJ1-6, with 7 positions matching TRBD1. CDR3 length equals 14 residues. Germline values: CDR1 GTSNPN, CDR2 SVGIG (reference sequence). V gave up 4 bases and J gave up 4 bases; unmatched junction bases: 4.